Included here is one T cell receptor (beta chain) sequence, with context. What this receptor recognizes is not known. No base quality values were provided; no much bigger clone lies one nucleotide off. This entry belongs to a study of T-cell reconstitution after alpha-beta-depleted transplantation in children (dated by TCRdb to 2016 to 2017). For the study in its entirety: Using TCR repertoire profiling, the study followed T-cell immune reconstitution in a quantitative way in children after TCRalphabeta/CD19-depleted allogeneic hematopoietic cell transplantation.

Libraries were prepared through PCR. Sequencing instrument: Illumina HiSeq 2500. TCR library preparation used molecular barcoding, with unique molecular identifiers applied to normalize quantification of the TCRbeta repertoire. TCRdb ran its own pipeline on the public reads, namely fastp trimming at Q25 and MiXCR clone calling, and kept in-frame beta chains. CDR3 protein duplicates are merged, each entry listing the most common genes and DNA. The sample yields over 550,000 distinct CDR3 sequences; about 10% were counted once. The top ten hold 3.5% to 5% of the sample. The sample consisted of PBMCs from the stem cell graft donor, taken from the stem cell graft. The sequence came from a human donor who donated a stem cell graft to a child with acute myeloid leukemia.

The DNA sequence reads TGTGCCAGCAGCTTATCATTCGTAGGGTTCGGGGAGCTGTTTTTT. Translated, it gives CASSLSFVGFGELFF. Recombination joined TRBV7-3 with TRBJ2-2, with no D gene named confidently. V is cut by 2 bases and J by 7 bases, and the space between the germline ends is 14 bases. CDR1 SGHTA and CDR2 FQGTGA were looked up in the germline V gene. Reading from cysteine to phenylalanine, the CDR3 counts 15 amino acids. Only the CDR3 part of the read is kept: 45 bases, read in frame from the first base.